In its sample, the clone carrying this T cell receptor (beta chain) was seen once. The CDR3 consists of 13 residues. Germline V lookup: CDR1 SGHTA, CDR2 FQGNSA. Trimming took 3 bases from V and 1 from J, leaving 7 bases between them. The sample comes from a study of circulating and synovial CD4+ cells in juvenile arthritis. Assay used: immunoSEQ multiplex PCR; TCRdb lists only in-frame clones, some missing. This table has 30,000 to 40,000 clones, approximately 93% appearing once. What was sequenced was CD4+ T cells from blood. The TCR sequence derives from a human donor with juvenile idiopathic arthritis. The chain employs TRBV7-2 and TRBJ2-7; D is uncertain. The CDR3 spells CASSFYRSYEQYF. The CDR3 DNA sequence: TGTGCCAGCAGCTTTTACCGGTCCTACGAGCAGTACTTC.